This TCR beta chain came from a study of T cell responses to AZD1222 COVID-19 vaccine. Study-wide results and caveats: Rises in breadth and depth of Spike-specific TCRs came after two AZD1222 doses. The study found vaccine-associated CD4 TCRs spanning spike, dominant at 160-218 and 743-854. Only five or six people who got AZD1222 tested seropositive at baseline.

As to this clone: Its antigen is unknown.

The CDR3 has 16 amino acids. J lost 6 bases, V lost 7 bases, and 10 bases had no gene match. The germline CDR1 and CDR2 sequences are LNHDA and SQIVND (reference sequence). Here immunoSEQ multiplex PCR was the method, and the copy in TCRdb shows in-frame clones only, minus some. Here the sample spans 75,000 to 90,000 clones, about 92% being singletons. The chain has TRBV19 and TRBJ1-5, with 12 bases identical to TRBD1. The sample here was peripheral blood, taken 28 days after the second AZD1222 dose. The clonotype was recovered from an adult who received the AZD1222 COVID-19 vaccine. The CDR3 DNA reads TGTGCCAGTATGCCCGGGGACAGGGGGCTTGGTCAGCCCCAGCATTTT. Protein: CASMPGDRGLGQPQHF. The whole variable domain, filled in from reference TRBV19 and TRBJ1-5, reads DGGITQSPKYLFRKEGQNVTLSCEQNLNHDAMYWYRQDPGQGLRLIYYSQIVNDFQKGDIAEGYSVSREKKESFPLTVTSAQKNPTAFYLCASMPGDRGLGQPQHFGDGTRLSIL.